The sequence of this T cell receptor beta chain was determined in a study of identifying expanded T cells in peripheral blood (dated by TCRdb to the late 2010s). General notes on the study: Technical replicates were generated by sequencing separate aliquots of the same genomic DNA pool, and four replicates were compared pairwise. Beyond this particular receptor, the publication reports: The authors expected biological variance in healthy repertoires might increase further over much longer intervals such as months to years. For all healthy donors, the variance in clone template counts between roughly 2-week samples rose significantly as total template count increased. Between technical replicates the binomial model flagged about 1.2 differentially abundant clones, whereas over about two weeks the binomial model flagged about 16.4 and over about four weeks about 19. Across all healthy-donor time intervals, the beta-binomial model significantly cut both the number of clones called differentially abundant and the false-positive rate.

From a lookup of the germline V gene, CDR1 and CDR2 are ENHRY and SYGVKD. From cysteine to phenylalanine, the CDR3 is 13 amino acids long. Just the 39-base CDR3 DNA is kept, in frame starting at base 1. V is cut by 6 bases and J by 1 base, and the space between the germline ends is 9 bases. No immune events, such as infections, were documented for the healthy donors during the collection period. Healthy-donor blood repertoires served as a training cohort to calibrate time-dependent variance in a beta-binomial model of T-cell clone differential abundance. The training cohort comprised some 10 healthy donors, 3 female and 7 male. An age range of roughly 25 to 65 years, with an average of roughly 45 years, was recorded for the donors. Obtained from a commercial supplier, whole blood was collected from each healthy donor at three time points set about 2 weeks apart. For immunosequencing, genomic DNA was extracted from whole blood that had not been sorted.

On this clone: No antigen is known for it. Base qualities are missing; no much larger clone stands one base away.

The immunoSEQ Assay, which uses bias-controlled multiplex PCR amplification of genomic DNA, was used to profile TCRbeta CDR3 regions. On the study's bioinformatics: To quantify the absolute abundance of each unique TCRbeta CDR3 region, the sequences were collapsed and filtered. Differential abundance was tested with two models: a binomial (Fisher-equivalent) model and a beta-binomial model that adds time-dependent variance fitted from healthy donors. Clones with fewer than 5 combined templates were removed, and differential abundance was called for clones with a Benjamini-Hochberg FDR below 0.01. The form v = (b*log(k)+a)^2 was used to model beta-binomial variance as a function of total template count across the two samples. This immuneACCESS table, as held by TCRdb, lists in-frame sequences with V and J called but not all clones. Of the missing ones, under half trace to an unresolved V gene in checked studies; the others have no known cause. V, J and clone size are taken as reported in that table, and D and trimming were inferred from the DNA itself. In this sample the table shows approximately 100,000 clones, roughly 89% of which occur a single time. The ten most abundant clones make up 16% of the sample.

This receptor chain uses TRBV10-3 and TRBJ1-1; possibly the D gene is TRBD1, per 6 matching bases. The sequenced sample was blood. The source is a person aged 18 to 75 in good health. The CDR3 region reads CAIRIQGNTEAFF. Read as DNA, the sequence is TGTGCCATCAGGATACAGGGGAACACTGAAGCTTTCTTT.